This T cell receptor (beta chain) was observed in a study of CD8+ T cells in alopecia areata. General observations from the study: Greater clonality was observed in lesional scalp samples, especially alopecia totalis/universalis, versus normal scalp. Scalp samples also yield sequences from resident alphabeta T cells of normal skin.

Trimming took 4 bases from V and 12 from J, leaving 16 bases between them. The CDR3 covers 12 residues. Germline assignment: CDR1 GTSNPN and CDR2 SVGIG (reference sequence). Isolated RNA was reverse transcribed into cDNA used as the sequencing template. Using immunoSEQ multiplex PCR, the repertoire was profiled, and TCRdb retains in-frame clones only, with some absent. The sample has more than 200,000 clones; roughly two thirds are singletons. Those with alopecia areata gave lesional scalp punch biopsies and peripheral blood. On this clone itself: Its cognate antigen is unknown.

This receptor was obtained from a human donor with alopecia areata. The input for sequencing was CD4+ T cells sorted from blood, taken at week 0. V gene TRBV30 combines with J gene TRBJ2-1; the D gene could be TRBD1 or TRBD2 (5 bases each). CDR3 sequence (DNA): TGTGCCTGGAATCTAGAGGGGATAGGGCAGTTCTTC. Translated: CAWNLEGIGQFF.